One sample yielded the 19 T cell receptor beta chains listed below, sequenced in a study of T-cell reconstitution after alpha-beta-depleted transplantation in children (dated by TCRdb to 2016 to 2018). Library prep was done by PCR. Sequencer: Illumina HiSeq 2500. Molecular barcoding was employed in the preparation of TCR libraries, with unique molecular identifiers being used to normalize TCRbeta repertoire quantification. Through fastp at Q25 and MiXCR, TCRdb rebuilt clones from the public reads, retaining in-frame beta chains. Each entry merges the rows of one CDR3 protein and shows their most common DNA and genes. The sample table holds some 200,000 distinct CDR3 sequences, of which about 14% were seen once. The ten largest clones represent roughly an eighth of the sample. The sequenced sample was PBMCs from the stem cell graft donor, obtained from the stem cell graft. These receptors were taken from a human donor who donated a stem cell graft to a child with acute lymphoblastic leukemia.

In this sample, this clonotype turned up many times. V is TRBV10-3 and J is TRBJ2-7, with D possibly TRBD1 on 5 matching bases. CDR3 size: 13 residues. V gave up 7 bases and J gave up 6 bases, with 16 bases separating them. The V gene's germline CDR1 is ENHRY and CDR2 SYGVKD. In DNA, the CDR3 is TGTGCCATCATGGGGCAGACTCATGGCGAGCAGTACTTC. Amino acid sequence: CAIMGQTHGEQYF.

Ten or more counts support this clonotype. The chain has TRBV6-1 and TRBJ2-5, with 7 bases aligning to TRBD2. Germline CDR1 and CDR2: MNHNS and SASEGT. J lost 5 bases, V lost 5 bases, and 5 bases had no gene match. This CDR3 is built from 13 residues. The CDR3 DNA follows: TGTGCCAGCAGTCGGGAGGATGGGGAGACCCAGTACTTC. Amino acids: CASSREDGETQYF.

Concerning this clonotype itself: A much larger clone sits a single nucleotide away, making a read error possible. This chain uses TRBV5-1 with TRBJ1-3; no clear D gene. Germline V gene data show CDR1 as SGHRS and CDR2 as YFSETQ. This CDR3 spans 13 amino acids. CDR3 DNA: TGCGCCAGCAGCTCAGGATCTGGAAACACCATGTATTTT. Amino acid sequence: CASSSGSGNTMYF.

There are many counts of this clonotype. DNA for the CDR3: TGTGCCAGCAGCTTAGAGGGCCCCGTTATAGGCTACACCTTC. Its protein product is CASSLEGPVIGYTF. The chain uses TRBV7-9 and TRBJ1-2; D is uncertain. The CDR3 loop spans 14 amino acids. CDR1 SEHNR and CDR2 FQNEAQ come from the germline V gene (reference sequence). Between the trimmed V and J ends, which lost 1 base and 8 bases, there was a span of 14 bases. The variable domain in full, with the rest retrieved from reference TRBV7-9 and TRBJ1-2, is DTGVSQNPRHKITKRGQNVTFRCDPISEHNRLYWYRQTLGQGPEFLTYFQNEAQLEKSRLLSDRFSAERPKGSFSTLEIQRTEQGDSAMYLCASSLEGPVIGYTFGSGTRLTVV.

Note on this clonotype: A single base separates this from a much larger clone, so it may be a read error. This CDR3 is CASSFQGVMDNQPQHF. CDR3 in DNA: TGTGCCAGCAGTTTCCAGGGGGTCATGGACAATCAGCCCCAGCATTTT. The genes are TRBV12-3 or TRBV12-4 and TRBJ1-5; TRBD1 matches at 7 bases. CDR3 length: 16 amino acids. Trimming took 3 bases from V and 3 from J; bases not matched to a gene: 8.

This clonotype appeared many times. The chain couples TRBV5-1 to TRBJ2-3, with D possibly matching TRBD2 (5 bases). The V end lost 2 bases, the J end lost 1 base, and 17 bases lay between the germline ends. The CDR3 totals 17 residues. From germline, CDR1 is SGHRS and CDR2 YFSETQ. Here the CDR3 reads CASSFSSGSEGTDTQYF. The CDR3, as DNA: TGCGCCAGCAGCTTCTCGAGCGGATCAGAAGGCACAGATACGCAGTATTTT.

This clonotype was counted at least ten times. The chain combines TRBV7-8 with TRBJ1-2, with a weak D call TRBD1 (5 bases). This CDR3 spans 16 amino acids. Germline CDR1 and CDR2: SGHVS and FQNEAQ. Trimming pared 5 bases from V and 4 bases from J, leaving 20 bases between. CDR3 sequence reads: CASSSPGAGKGYGYTF. The CDR3 region has the DNA TGTGCCAGCAGCAGCCCCGGCGCAGGGAAGGGCTATGGCTACACCTTC.

The rearrangement links TRBV20-1 to TRBJ2-1; perhaps TRBD2 as D (6 bases). Germline lookup yields CDR1 DFQATT and CDR2 SNEGSKA (reference sequence). There are 18 residues in the CDR3. The ends were cut back, 5 bases at V and 0 bases at J, with 23 bases in the middle. The CDR3 sequence: CSAGTGRPRVGSYNEQFF. Written as DNA, the CDR3 is TGCAGTGCTGGGACTGGCAGACCAAGAGTTGGCTCCTACAATGAGCAGTTCTTC.

This clonotype was counted at least ten times. V is TRBV10-2 and J is TRBJ2-1; the D call may be TRBD1 or TRBD2 (6 bases each). The CDR3 consists of 11 residues. Trimming stripped 7 bases from V and 8 bases from J, with 9 bases between. Germline V gene lookup returns CDR1 WSHSY and CDR2 SAAADI. CDR3 coding DNA: TGCGCCAGCATGGGGGGCCATGAGCAGTTCTTC. Amino acids: CASMGGHEQFF.

This clonotype was counted ten times or more. V usage is TRBV29-1 and J usage is TRBJ2-3, with 8 bases lining up with TRBD1. This CDR3 is 12 amino acids long. Germline CDR1 reads SQVTM; CDR2 reads ANQGSEA. Trimming removed 4 bases from V and 4 bases from J; junction bases left unmatched: 1. The CDR3 loop is CSVGQGPDTQYF. The CDR3 coding sequence is TGCAGCGTTGGACAGGGGCCAGATACGCAGTATTTT.

The table lists this clonotype with many counts. The V and J genes are TRBV20-1 and TRBJ2-3, with TRBD1 matching 10 bases. The CDR3 is made up of 15 amino acids. Germline CDR1 is DFQATT and CDR2 is SNEGSKA (reference sequence). V gave up 6 bases and J gave up 5 bases; unmatched junction bases: 11. CDR3 bases: TGCAGTGCCGATGACCGGGACAGGGGTCAAGATACGCAGTATTTT. Protein sequence: CSADDRDRGQDTQYF.

The chain joins TRBV18 to TRBJ2-7; weak D call: TRBD2 (6 bases). V lost 2 bases and J 2 bases, leaving 22 bases between the germline ends. Per germline, CDR1 KGHSH and CDR2 LQKENI. There are 18 residues in the CDR3. The CDR3 loop reads CASSPVMLPEGPPYEQYF. In DNA form, the CDR3 reads TGTGCCAGCTCACCAGTCATGTTGCCGGAGGGACCTCCCTACGAGCAGTACTTC.

This clonotype was picked up a small number of times. As DNA, the CDR3 is TGTGCCAGCAGTTTAGGGGCTAGCGGGATAGACAATGAGCAGTTCTTC. It translates to CASSLGASGIDNEQFF. The V and J genes are TRBV28 and TRBJ2-1; TRBD2 aligns across 9 bases. The CDR3 is 16 residues long. The junction had 7 bases not matched to a gene; V was cut back by 2 bases and J by 5 bases. Germline lookup yields CDR1 MDHEN and CDR2 SYDVKM.

This clonotype was seen many times. The chain recombines TRBV20-1 with TRBJ2-1; D remains ambiguous. V lost 5 bases and J 3 bases, leaving 11 bases between the germline ends. The length of the CDR3 is 13 residues. The germline CDR1 and CDR2 sequences are DFQATT and SNEGSKA (reference sequence). The CDR3 DNA reads as TGCAGTGCTCCACCCCCTTACTACAATGAGCAGTTCTTC. It encodes CSAPPPYYNEQFF.

The rearrangement links TRBV19 to TRBJ1-3; no firm D call. Trimming stripped 6 bases from V and 0 bases from J, with 12 bases between. Per germline, CDR1 LNHDA and CDR2 SQIVND (reference sequence). The CDR3 runs to 15 residues. CDR3 DNA: TGTGCCAGTAGAACAACGGGGAGCTCTGGAAACACCATATATTTT. Translation gives CASRTTGSSGNTIYF.

Details on this clonotype: Since a much larger clone is just one base distant, this may be a read error. This rearrangement joins TRBV6-1 to TRBJ2-1, with D possibly being TRBD2 (6 bases). Trimming left V 2 bases short and J 5 bases short, with 16 bases between. The CDR3 runs to 16 residues. CDR1 and CDR2 from the germline V gene are MNHNS and SASEGT. The CDR3 sequence: CASSERMTSGHNEQFF. The CDR3 region has the DNA TGTGCCAGCAGTGAAAGAATGACTAGTGGGCACAATGAGCAGTTCTTC.

This clonotype was found many times. The chain recombines TRBV20-1 with TRBJ2-1; D gene ambiguous. CDR1 DFQATT and CDR2 SNEGSKA come from the germline V gene (reference sequence). The length of the CDR3 is 14 residues. V was shortened by 6 bases and J by 2 bases, with 14 bases between the two germline ends. This chain's CDR3 is CSARRTEPYNEQFF. The DNA for the CDR3 is TGCAGTGCGCGTCGCACCGAACCCTACAATGAGCAGTTCTTC.

This clonotype was seen many times. The chain employs TRBV29-1 and TRBJ1-1, with a weak D call TRBD1 (6 bases). Germline V lookup: CDR1 SQVTM, CDR2 ANQGSEA. The V end lost 7 bases, the J end lost 2 bases, and 17 bases lay between the germline ends. The CDR3 has 14 residues. This CDR3 reads CSASGRGTNTEAFF. The CDR3 DNA follows: TGCAGCGCCAGCGGTAGGGGGACCAACACTGAAGCTTTCTTT.

This clonotype was detected many times. The rearrangement links TRBV5-1 to TRBJ1-1; 7 positions match TRBD1. V lost 5 bases and J lost 10; bases outside the gene matches: 8. This CDR3 has 12 amino acids. From germline, CDR1 is SGHRS and CDR2 YFSETQ. The CDR3 DNA sequence: TGCGCCAGCAGAGGCGACAGGGCAGCAGCTTTCTTT. Protein sequence: CASRGDRAAAFF.